This T cell receptor (beta chain) comes out of a study of metastatic and nonmetastatic thyroid tumors. Study-level points and caveats: Malignant tumors reportedly showed significantly higher TCR beta diversity than benign nodules in both blood and tumor.

Germline assignment: CDR1 MNHEY and CDR2 SMNVEV (reference sequence). Trimming removed 5 bases at V and 3 bases at J, with 13 bases between. This CDR3 is built from 14 residues. About this clone itself: Its cognate antigen is unknown.

TCRdb re-clonotyped the PCR reads through MiXCR. The table has 20,000 to 25,000 clones, less than 15% seen once. No treatment had been given to any patient before thyroid surgery. The TCR sequence derives from a female donor with papillary thyroid cancer or a benign thyroid nodule (not recorded which). Some clones in this sample may be carry-over from other donors' samples. V gene TRBV27 combines with J gene TRBJ1-1, with a weak D call TRBD1 (5 bases). Material for sequencing was tumor tissue. CDR3 nucleotides: TGTGCCAGCAGTCCGGGGGGAGGGGACACTGAAGCTTTCTTT. It translates to CASSPGGGDTEAFF.